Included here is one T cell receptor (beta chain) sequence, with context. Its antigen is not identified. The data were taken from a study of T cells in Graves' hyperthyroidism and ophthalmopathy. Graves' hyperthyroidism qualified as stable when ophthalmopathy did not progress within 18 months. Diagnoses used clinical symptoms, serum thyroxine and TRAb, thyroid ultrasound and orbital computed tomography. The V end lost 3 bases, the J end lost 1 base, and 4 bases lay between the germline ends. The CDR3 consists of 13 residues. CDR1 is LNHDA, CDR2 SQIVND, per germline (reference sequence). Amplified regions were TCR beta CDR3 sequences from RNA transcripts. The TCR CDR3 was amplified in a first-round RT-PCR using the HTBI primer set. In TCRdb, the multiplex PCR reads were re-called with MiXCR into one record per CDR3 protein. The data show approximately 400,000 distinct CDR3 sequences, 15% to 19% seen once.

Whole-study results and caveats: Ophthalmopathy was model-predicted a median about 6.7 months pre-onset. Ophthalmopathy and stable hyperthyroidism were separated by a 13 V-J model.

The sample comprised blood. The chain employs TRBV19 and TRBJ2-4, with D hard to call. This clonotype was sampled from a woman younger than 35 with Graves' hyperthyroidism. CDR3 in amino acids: CASSIWAKNIQYF. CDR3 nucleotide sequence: TGTGCCAGTAGTATTTGGGCCAAAAACATTCAGTACTTC.